These T cell receptor beta chains were read from a single sample in a study of T-cell memory formation after mild COVID-19. TCRdb re-called the 5' RACE reads through MiXCR, storing one row per CDR3 protein. The sample contains around 200,000 distinct CDR3 sequences, over 9.5% of which appear only once. The sample consisted of PBMCs or a T cell subset sorted from them (not recorded which). These receptors came from a man between 18 and 29 years old who had mild COVID-19 (a few samples of this study predate the infection). Cell type and time point are not known. CDR3s include the opening cysteine and the closing phenylalanine or tryptophan. D genes are given only for firm matches. A row's size may be missing; if present it is once, few, many or a size class.

d_call: TRBD2
v_call: TRBV12-3/TRBV12-4
clone_size: few
j_call: TRBJ2-6
cdr3_nt: TGTGCCAGCAACTTGGGAGGGTCTGGGGCCAACGTCCTGACTTTC
cdr3_aa: CASNLGGSGANVLTF

d_call: TRBD1
v_call: TRBV6-5
clone_size: NA
j_call: TRBJ1-1
cdr3_nt: TGTGCCAGCAGTTACTTGGGGACAGGGGTGAACACTGAAGCTTTCTTT
cdr3_aa: CASSYLGTGVNTEAFF

d_call: TRBD1
v_call: TRBV5-1
clone_size: NA
j_call: TRBJ2-5
cdr3_nt: TGCGCCAGCAGCCTGGGACAGGGGAGACTGGGGACCCAGTACTTC
cdr3_aa: CASSLGQGRLGTQYF

d_call: NA
v_call: TRBV6-1
clone_size: NA
j_call: TRBJ1-1
cdr3_nt: TGTGCCAGCAGTGAATCGGGTTTGAACACTGAAGCTTTCTTT
cdr3_aa: CASSESGLNTEAFF

d_call: NA
v_call: TRBV7-9
clone_size: NA
j_call: TRBJ1-2
cdr3_nt: TGTGCCAGCAGCAAGGACAGCGTATACCCCCGGGCCTTC
cdr3_aa: CASSKDSVYPRAF

d_call: NA
v_call: TRBV6-5
clone_size: few
j_call: TRBJ1-3
cdr3_nt: TGTGCCAGCAGTTACTATCCGGGGGGAAAGAACACCATATATTTT
cdr3_aa: CASSYYPGGKNTIYF

d_call: NA
v_call: TRBV7-3
clone_size: many
j_call: TRBJ2-3
cdr3_nt: TGTGCCAGCAGCTTAGCGGGGGCCACAGATACGCAGTATTTT
cdr3_aa: CASSLAGATDTQYF

d_call: NA
v_call: TRBV7-9
clone_size: NA
j_call: TRBJ1-2
cdr3_nt: TGTGCCAGCAGCTCTTTCGGACCTACGGATGGCTACACCTTC
cdr3_aa: CASSSFGPTDGYTF

d_call: NA
v_call: TRBV27
clone_size: NA
j_call: TRBJ1-1
cdr3_nt: TGTGCCAGCAGTTTACTGGCGAGCGGGGGTTTGAACACTGAAGCTTTCTTT
cdr3_aa: CASSLLASGGLNTEAFF

d_call: TRBD2
v_call: TRBV29-1
clone_size: NA
j_call: TRBJ2-1
cdr3_nt: TGCAGTATGACTAGCGGGGGGGCTAGCTCCTACAATGAGCAGTTCTTC
cdr3_aa: CSMTSGGASSYNEQFF

d_call: NA
v_call: TRBV7-2
clone_size: many
j_call: TRBJ2-5
cdr3_nt: TGTGCCAGCAGCGCCCGCGGGTGGGGCCAAGAGACCCAGTACTTC
cdr3_aa: CASSARGWGQETQYF

d_call: TRBD1
v_call: TRBV24-1
clone_size: few
j_call: TRBJ2-4
cdr3_nt: TGTGCCACCAGTGATGCCAGGGGGCCCCTGAACATTCAGTACTTC
cdr3_aa: CATSDARGPLNIQYF

d_call: NA
v_call: TRBV5-1
clone_size: NA
j_call: TRBJ1-2
cdr3_nt: TGCGCCAGCAGCTTGGAAGCCTGGGGGGACTATGGCTACACCTTC
cdr3_aa: CASSLEAWGDYGYTF

d_call: TRBD1
v_call: TRBV4-3
clone_size: NA
j_call: TRBJ1-2
cdr3_nt: TGCGCCAGCAGCCAAGCGCAGGGGGTAGGGTATGGCTACACCTTC
cdr3_aa: CASSQAQGVGYGYTF

d_call: NA
v_call: TRBV6-1
clone_size: NA
j_call: TRBJ1-5
cdr3_nt: TGTGCCAGCAGAAACAACGCAGGGGGCAATCAGCCCCAGCATTTT
cdr3_aa: CASRNNAGGNQPQHF

d_call: NA
v_call: TRBV7-2
clone_size: NA
j_call: TRBJ2-5
cdr3_nt: TGTGCCAGCAGCTTAGTGTTTGGGGAGACCCAGTACTTC
cdr3_aa: CASSLVFGETQYF

d_call: TRBD1
v_call: TRBV7-2
clone_size: many
j_call: TRBJ2-5
cdr3_nt: TGTGCCAGCAGTCAGGGGGCGGGAGAGACCCAGTACTTC
cdr3_aa: CASSQGAGETQYF

d_call: TRBD1
v_call: TRBV7-2
clone_size: NA
j_call: TRBJ2-3
cdr3_nt: TGTGCCAGCAGCTTAAGGCTCCGGGACAGAATCACAGATACGCAGTATTTT
cdr3_aa: CASSLRLRDRITDTQYF

d_call: NA
v_call: TRBV5-1
clone_size: many
j_call: TRBJ1-4
cdr3_nt: TGCGCCAGCAGCTTGGACTCAGGGGTCAGCGCTAATGAAAAACTGTTTTTT
cdr3_aa: CASSLDSGVSANEKLFF

d_call: TRBD1
v_call: TRBV18
clone_size: NA
j_call: TRBJ2-7
cdr3_nt: TGTGCCAGCTCATCAAATCAGGGGGCGGGCGAGCAGTACTTC
cdr3_aa: CASSSNQGAGEQYF

d_call: NA
v_call: TRBV19
clone_size: NA
j_call: TRBJ2-5
cdr3_nt: TGTGCCAGTAGTAACCTCCCGGGGGCGGAGACCCAGTACTTC
cdr3_aa: CASSNLPGAETQYF

d_call: NA
v_call: TRBV5-1
clone_size: many
j_call: TRBJ2-6
cdr3_nt: TGCGCCAGCAGCTTGGAGGGCCAGAACAACCCTGGGGCCAACGTCCTGACTTTC
cdr3_aa: CASSLEGQNNPGANVLTF

d_call: NA
v_call: TRBV5-1
clone_size: NA
j_call: TRBJ1-1
cdr3_nt: TGCGCCAGCAGCTTGGCCGGGACTCCGGACGCTGAAGCTTTCTTT
cdr3_aa: CASSLAGTPDAEAFF

d_call: TRBD1
v_call: TRBV11-2
clone_size: NA
j_call: TRBJ1-4
cdr3_nt: TGTGCCAGCAGCTTGACAGGGAGTGAAAAACTGTTTTTT
cdr3_aa: CASSLTGSEKLFF

d_call: TRBD1
v_call: TRBV9
clone_size: few
j_call: TRBJ1-1
cdr3_nt: TGTGCCAGCAGCCCCCATCCGACAGGGGGGACTGAAGCTTTCTTT
cdr3_aa: CASSPHPTGGTEAFF

d_call: NA
v_call: TRBV3-1
clone_size: few
j_call: TRBJ1-2
cdr3_nt: TGTGCCAGCAGCCAAGTTCAGGCGGGCTACACCTTC
cdr3_aa: CASSQVQAGYTF

d_call: NA
v_call: TRBV6-5
clone_size: many
j_call: TRBJ1-2
cdr3_nt: TGTGCCAGCAGGGATGGAGGGGGTGGAGGCTATGGCTACACCTTC
cdr3_aa: CASRDGGGGGYGYTF

d_call: TRBD1
v_call: TRBV20-1
clone_size: NA
j_call: TRBJ1-1
cdr3_nt: TGCAGTGCCCCCGGACAGGGTGAAACTGAAGCTTTCTTT
cdr3_aa: CSAPGQGETEAFF

d_call: TRBD2
v_call: TRBV5-1
clone_size: few
j_call: TRBJ2-5
cdr3_nt: TGCGCCAGCAGCACGGGACTAGCCCGCGGAGAGACCCAGTACTTC
cdr3_aa: CASSTGLARGETQYF

d_call: NA
v_call: TRBV9
clone_size: few
j_call: TRBJ2-6
cdr3_nt: TGTGCCAGCAGCGTTAAGTCCTCTGGGGCCAACGTCCTGACTTTC
cdr3_aa: CASSVKSSGANVLTF

d_call: NA
v_call: TRBV5-1
clone_size: NA
j_call: TRBJ2-6
cdr3_nt: TGCGCCAGCACCACTGAGGGCGATCCGACCAACGTCCTGACTTTC
cdr3_aa: CASTTEGDPTNVLTF

d_call: NA
v_call: TRBV19
clone_size: many
j_call: TRBJ1-1
cdr3_nt: TGTGCCAGTTGCCTCGTCGCCAGCGGTGAGAACACTGAAGCTTTCTTT
cdr3_aa: CASCLVASGENTEAFF

d_call: NA
v_call: TRBV4-1
clone_size: few
j_call: TRBJ2-2
cdr3_nt: TGCGCCAGCAGCCAAGATAAAAACACCGGGGAGCTGTTTTTT
cdr3_aa: CASSQDKNTGELFF

d_call: NA
v_call: TRBV19
clone_size: few
j_call: TRBJ1-1
cdr3_nt: TGTGCCAGTAGTATCGGAGAGAGAGGAGTGGCTTTCTTT
cdr3_aa: CASSIGERGVAFF

d_call: TRBD2
v_call: TRBV20-1
clone_size: few
j_call: TRBJ2-5
cdr3_nt: TGCAGTGCTGAGACTAGCGGAGAGACCCAGTACTTC
cdr3_aa: CSAETSGETQYF

d_call: NA
v_call: TRBV28
clone_size: NA
j_call: TRBJ2-3
cdr3_nt: TGTGCCAGCAGTTTATGGCCGGAAGATACGCAGTATTTT
cdr3_aa: CASSLWPEDTQYF

d_call: NA
v_call: TRBV12-3/TRBV12-4
clone_size: NA
j_call: TRBJ2-2
cdr3_nt: TGTGCCAGCAGTACAGCCCCGATCACCGGGGAGCTGTTTTTT
cdr3_aa: CASSTAPITGELFF

d_call: TRBD1
v_call: TRBV4-3
clone_size: few
j_call: TRBJ1-2
cdr3_nt: TGCGCCAGCAGCCAACAGACAGGGCAGGGCTATGGCTACACCTTC
cdr3_aa: CASSQQTGQGYGYTF

d_call: NA
v_call: TRBV10-3
clone_size: few
j_call: TRBJ1-5
cdr3_nt: TGTGCCATCAGCCCTAGGGGTGGCAATCAGCCCCAGCATTTT
cdr3_aa: CAISPRGGNQPQHF

d_call: NA
v_call: TRBV20-1
clone_size: NA
j_call: TRBJ2-3
cdr3_nt: TGCAGTGCTAGCGAACGGTTCCCAGATACGCAGTATTTT
cdr3_aa: CSASERFPDTQYF

d_call: NA
v_call: TRBV20-1
clone_size: many
j_call: TRBJ1-2
cdr3_nt: TGCAGTGCTGCCAGTCCCACTGGCGGCTACACCTTC
cdr3_aa: CSAASPTGGYTF

d_call: NA
v_call: TRBV10-3
clone_size: few
j_call: TRBJ1-4
cdr3_nt: TGTGCCGCTGGGAACAGCCTACGATCTAATGAAAAACTGTTTTTT
cdr3_aa: CAAGNSLRSNEKLFF

d_call: NA
v_call: TRBV10-3
clone_size: NA
j_call: TRBJ1-6
cdr3_nt: TGTGCCATCAGTGAGTTGGGGGCCCGGCCCCTCCACTTT
cdr3_aa: CAISELGARPLHF

d_call: TRBD1
v_call: TRBV12-3/TRBV12-4
clone_size: few
j_call: TRBJ2-5
cdr3_nt: TGTGCCAGCAGTTCTCTTACAGGGGGACGGGAGACCCAGTACTTC
cdr3_aa: CASSSLTGGRETQYF

d_call: TRBD2
v_call: TRBV6-2/TRBV6-3
clone_size: NA
j_call: TRBJ2-5
cdr3_nt: TGTGCCAGCAGGCGGGGGGGCTTTGAGACCCAGTACTTC
cdr3_aa: CASRRGGFETQYF

d_call: TRBD1
v_call: TRBV11-2
clone_size: NA
j_call: TRBJ2-7
cdr3_nt: TGTGCCAGCAGCCGCACAGGGGTCGAGCAGTACTTC
cdr3_aa: CASSRTGVEQYF

d_call: NA
v_call: TRBV7-2
clone_size: many
j_call: TRBJ1-2
cdr3_nt: TGTGCCAGCAGCTTAGGTCCCCTAGATGGCTACACCTTC
cdr3_aa: CASSLGPLDGYTF

d_call: NA
v_call: TRBV5-4
clone_size: few
j_call: TRBJ2-7
cdr3_nt: TGTGCCAGCAGCTTGGATTCCGCGAGGGCCGGGGCCGAGCAGTACTTC
cdr3_aa: CASSLDSARAGAEQYF

d_call: NA
v_call: TRBV30
clone_size: NA
j_call: TRBJ1-4
cdr3_nt: TGTGCCTGGAGTGGCGGACGGTGGTCGGAAAAACTGTTTTTT
cdr3_aa: CAWSGGRWSEKLFF

d_call: NA
v_call: TRBV20-1
clone_size: many
j_call: TRBJ2-1
cdr3_nt: TGCAGTGCTAGAAATGCCTTGACCCGCAATGAGCAGTTCTTC
cdr3_aa: CSARNALTRNEQFF

d_call: NA
v_call: TRBV6-2/TRBV6-3
clone_size: few
j_call: TRBJ2-3
cdr3_nt: TGTGCCAGCAGTTACGGGGGACCGATCTATACGCAGTATTTT
cdr3_aa: CASSYGGPIYTQYF

d_call: NA
v_call: TRBV5-1
clone_size: few
j_call: TRBJ1-2
cdr3_nt: TGCGCCAGCAGCTTGGCCCGGGGGGGCTATGGCTACACCTTC
cdr3_aa: CASSLARGGYGYTF